This is a list of T cell receptor beta chains from one sample in a study of shared clonotypes between healthy human individuals. Sequencing was performed with immunoSEQ multiplex PCR; in TCRdb, only in-frame clones are kept and a portion is missing. The table has under 2.5 million clones, approximately 90% seen once. The sequenced material came from naive CD4+ T cells from PBMCs. The receptors here all came from a man younger than 30 in good health. Some clones in this sample may be carry-over from other donors' samples. Each CDR3 is given with its conserved first and last residue. D genes are given only for firm matches. The listing skips clone size in some rows; elsewhere it reads once, few, many or a size class.

abundance	v_gene	j_gene	len	d_gene	CDR3nt	CDR3aa
-	TRBV28	TRBJ2-2	12	-	TGTGCCAGCTTGGGCCCTACCGGGGAGCTGTTTTTT	CASLGPTGELFF
-	TRBV27	TRBJ2-7	14	-	TGTGCCAGCCCCTCCCTGGCAGGGGCTTACGAGCAGTACTTC	CASPSLAGAYEQYF
-	TRBV5-1	TRBJ2-3	13	-	TGCGCCAGCAGCTTAAACTTGGGTATCTCGCAGTATTTT	CASSLNLGISQYF
-	TRBV29-1	TRBJ1-4	13	-	TGCAGCGTTGGTCGGGGGCCGAATGAAAAACTGTTTTTT	CSVGRGPNEKLFF
-	TRBV7-8	TRBJ1-2	12	-	TGTGCCAGCAGCTTTGATCTATATGGCTACACCTTC	CASSFDLYGYTF
-	TRBV4-3	TRBJ1-2	14	-	TGCGCCAGCAGCCATACGGGCCTTAAAGGAGGCTACACCTTC	CASSHTGLKGGYTF
few	TRBV4-1	TRBJ1-5	15	-	TGCGCCAGCAGCCAAGGTCCGGACAGCTATCAGCCCCAGCATTTT	CASSQGPDSYQPQHF
-	TRBV28	TRBJ2-7	15	-	TGTGCCAGCACCACCATAAGCAGGTCCCTGAACGAGCAGTACTTC	CASTTISRSLNEQYF
-	TRBV10-2	TRBJ1-1	13	-	TGCGCCAGCACCCCCCCCCGGGTGTCTGAAGCTTTCTTT	CASTPPRVSEAFF
-	TRBV10-1	TRBJ2-7	14	-	TGCGCCAGCAGTGGATCCCTAAGCGCCTACGAGCAGTACTTC	CASSGSLSAYEQYF
-	TRBV28	TRBJ2-5	12	-	TGTGCCAGCCTTCGAAACGGGGAGACCCAGTACTTC	CASLRNGETQYF
-	TRBV4-3	TRBJ2-5	16	-	TGCGCCAGCAGCCAGTCAGCGGGCAGTCCTTCTGAGACCCAGTACTTC	CASSQSAGSPSETQYF
-	TRBV6-4	TRBJ2-7	13	-	TGTGCCAGGGGCCGCGGACAATCCTACGAGCAGTACTTC	CARGRGQSYEQYF
-	TRBV4-2	TRBJ2-1	17	TRBD2	TGTGCCAGCAGCCGACTATCAGGACTAGCGGGAGTGACTGAGCAGTTCTTC	CASSRLSGLAGVTEQFF
-	TRBV27	TRBJ2-3	19	TRBD2	TGTGCCAGCAGCCCTCACCTCCGACTAGCGGGAGGGTCTACAGATACGCAGTATTTT	CASSPHLRLAGGSTDTQYF
-	TRBV5-5	TRBJ2-7	13	-	TGTGCCAGCAGCTTTAGGACAGCGTACGAGCAGTACTTC	CASSFRTAYEQYF
-	TRBV30	TRBJ1-2	13	-	TGTGCCTGGAGTGGGGGAGCTAACTATGGCTACACCTTC	CAWSGGANYGYTF
-	TRBV4-1	TRBJ2-5	15	-	TGCGCCAGCAGCCCAGTGGACCGAGACGCCCCGACCCAGTACTTC	CASSPVDRDAPTQYF
-	TRBV7-9	TRBJ1-1	13	TRBD1	TGTGCCAGCAGCTGGGGACAGTACGGGGAAGCTTTCTTT	CASSWGQYGEAFF
-	TRBV6-5	TRBJ2-2	15	TRBD2	TGTGCCAGCAGTCGGGGACTAGCGGGAACCGGGGAGCTGTTTTTT	CASSRGLAGTGELFF
-	TRBV27	TRBJ1-1	12	-	TGTGCCAGCAGTTTATATCAGGGAGAAGCTTTCTTT	CASSLYQGEAFF
-	TRBV28	TRBJ1-2	14	TRBD1	TGTGCCAGCAGGGTACCCAGGGGGCCCTGGGGCTACACCTTC	CASRVPRGPWGYTF
-	TRBV5-1	TRBJ1-2	15	TRBD1	TGCGCCAGCAGTTCAGGGGGCGCCTCGGGCTATGGCTACACCTTC	CASSSGGASGYGYTF
-	TRBV30	TRBJ1-1	13	TRBD1	TGTGCCTGGATTGGGGACAGGGGATCTGAAGCTTTCTTT	CAWIGDRGSEAFF
-	TRBV9	TRBJ2-7	14	TRBD1	TGTGCCAGCAGCGGAGACAGGGGGGACTACGAGCAGTACTTC	CASSGDRGDYEQYF
-	TRBV9	TRBJ2-1	12	-	TGTGCCAGCAGCGTAGTGGTCGGTGAGCAGTTCTTC	CASSVVVGEQFF
few	TRBV2	TRBJ1-5	13	TRBD1	TGTGCCAGCAGCGTACAGGGGGATCAGCCCCAGCATTTT	CASSVQGDQPQHF
-	TRBV7-8	TRBJ2-1	16	-	TGTGCCAGCAGCGCAACCAGGACCAGCTCCTACAATGAGCAGTTCTTC	CASSATRTSSYNEQFF
-	TRBV23-1	TRBJ2-5	11	-	TGCGCTCGGTTCCCCCAAGAGACCCAGTACTTC	CARFPQETQYF
-	TRBV27	TRBJ2-7	14	-	TGTGCCAGCAGTCCCGGACCGAGCTCCTACGAGCAGTACTTC	CASSPGPSSYEQYF
-	TRBV18	TRBJ1-1	13	-	TGTGCCAGCTCACCTCAGGGTAGTACTGAAGCTTTCTTT	CASSPQGSTEAFF
-	TRBV7-9	TRBJ1-1	14	-	TGTGCCAGCACCTTAGGACAGCTGAACACTGAAGCTTTCTTT	CASTLGQLNTEAFF
-	TRBV2	TRBJ1-5	15	-	TGTGCCAGCAGCCCAGCCGGGGACGGTGGTCAGCCCCAGCATTTT	CASSPAGDGGQPQHF
-	TRBV6-5	TRBJ2-3	15	-	TGTGCCAGCAGTTACTCGACAGACCGCACAGATACGCAGTATTTT	CASSYSTDRTDTQYF
-	TRBV5-4	TRBJ1-2	13	-	TGTGCCAGCAGCCCTACAGGGAACTATGGCTACACCTTC	CASSPTGNYGYTF
-	TRBV11-2	TRBJ2-3	15	-	TGTGCCAGCAGCTTAGTTGAGAGTCTCACAGATACGCAGTATTTT	CASSLVESLTDTQYF
-	TRBV28	TRBJ1-2	15	-	TGTGCCAGCAGTGGCGAAAGCAGGGGCCGGGGTGGCTACACCTTC	CASSGESRGRGGYTF
-	TRBV27	TRBJ2-5	17	-	TGTGCCAGCAGTTTTGACTGGAGGGCTGCCCGGGCGGAGACCCAGTACTTC	CASSFDWRAARAETQYF
-	TRBV19	TRBJ1-4	15	-	TGTGCCAGTAGTTCCCCGGGAGGAACTAATGAAAAACTGTTTTTT	CASSSPGGTNEKLFF
once	TRBV9	TRBJ1-3	15	-	TGTGCCAGCAGCCCCAAGGGGAGCTCTGGAAACACCATATATTTT	CASSPKGSSGNTIYF
-	TRBV7-9	TRBJ2-2	12	-	TGTGCCAGCAGCCGAAACACCGGGGAGCTGTTTTTT	CASSRNTGELFF
once	TRBV6-6	TRBJ1-4	13	-	TGTGCCAGCAGCCCCAGGAACAATGAAAAACTGTTTTTT	CASSPRNNEKLFF
-	TRBV7-9	TRBJ1-1	18	TRBD1	TGTGCCAGCAGCCAATCACGGACAGGTCGCTCGGCGAACACTGAAGCTTTCTTT	CASSQSRTGRSANTEAFF
-	TRBV11-2	TRBJ2-3	15	-	TGTGCCAGCAGCTTCCGGGAAGGGGGCACAGATACGCAGTATTTT	CASSFREGGTDTQYF
-	TRBV11-2	TRBJ2-7	14	TRBD1	TGTGCCAGCAGCCCACAGACAGGGGGCTACGAGCAGTACTTC	CASSPQTGGYEQYF
-	TRBV11-2	TRBJ2-5	14	-	TGTGCCAGCAGCTTAGATCGTAAGAGGGAGACCCAGTACTTC	CASSLDRKRETQYF
-	TRBV2	TRBJ2-2	12	-	TGTGCCAGCACCCGCGAGGGAGGGGAGCTGTTTTTT	CASTREGGELFF